These 4 T cell receptor beta chains were sequenced from one sample in a study of T-cell reconstitution after alpha-beta-depleted transplantation in children. As it was prepared, the TCRbeta library received unique molecular identifiers. One entry per CDR3 protein results from TCRdb running MiXCR on the PCR reads. The sample lists 600,000 to 800,000 distinct CDR3 sequences, about 12% occurring once. This specimen consisted of PBMCs, obtained before TCRalphabeta/CD19-depleted stem cell transplant. All receptors come from a girl aged 2 to 9 with congenital amegakaryocytic thrombocytopenia, due to receive a stem cell transplant.

This clonotype occurred many times. The V gene is TRBV20-1, the J gene TRBJ2-1; D remains ambiguous. Germline V gives CDR1 DFQATT, CDR2 SNEGSKA (reference sequence). V was pared by 0 bases and J by 1 base, with 10 bases between. The CDR3 runs to 15 residues. The CDR3 bases are TGCAGTGCTAGAGATACATTAGTATCCTACAATGAGCAGTTCTTC. It translates to CSARDTLVSYNEQFF.

This clonotype was observed a handful of times. The chain carries TRBV28 and TRBJ2-3; 10 positions match TRBD1. With 7 bases clipped from V and 5 bases from J, the junction kept 6 bases outside the gene matches. CDR3 size: 14 residues. CDR1 and CDR2 from the germline V gene are MDHEN and SYDVKM. The CDR3: CASTPGQGLDTQYF. In nucleotides, the CDR3 is TGTGCCAGCACTCCGGGACAGGGGTTAGATACGCAGTATTTT.

This clonotype was found many times. V gene TRBV15 combines with J gene TRBJ2-2; D gene unclear. The germline CDR1 and CDR2 sequences are LNHNV and YYDKDF (reference sequence). The V and J ends lost 6 bases and 2 bases respectively, with 4 bases between them. The CDR3 extends over 12 amino acids. The CDR3 DNA sequence: TGTGCCACCAGGGGAAACACCGGGGAGCTGTTTTTT. Translation: CATRGNTGELFF. Combining the CDR3 with reference TRBV15 and TRBJ2-2 gives the whole variable domain DAMVIQNPRYQVTQFGKPVTLSCSQTLNHNVMYWYQQKSSQAPKLLFHYYDKDFNNEADTPDNFQSRRPNTSFCFLDIRSPGLGDTAMYLCATRGNTGELFFGEGSRLTVL.

V gene TRBV7-2 combines with J gene TRBJ2-3, with D possibly being TRBD1 (6 bases). CDR1 SGHTA and CDR2 FQGNSA come from the germline V gene. The V and J ends lost 6 bases and 4 bases respectively, with 11 bases between them. CDR3 length: 13 residues. The CDR3 protein is CASRLTGPDTQYF. Here the CDR3 DNA reads TGTGCCAGCAGGTTGACAGGCCCAGATACGCAGTATTTT.